This is a list of T cell receptor beta chains from one sample in a study of blood T cell repertoires in COVID-19. Using immunoSEQ multiplex PCR, the repertoire was profiled, and TCRdb retains in-frame clones only, with some absent. The table lists 30,000 to 40,000 clones, roughly 90% of them singletons. Sequences were obtained from peripheral blood. The receptors shown here come from a human donor in a cohort sampled during active COVID-19. CDR3s include the opening cysteine and the closing phenylalanine or tryptophan. Each record gives: D gene, clone size, V gene, J gene, CDR3 DNA, CDR3 protein. D genes are given only for firm matches. A clone size is listed for some rows: how often the clone was seen (once, few, many), or a class if it is expanded.

D: TRBD1; size: NA; V: TRBV28; J: TRBJ1-2; DNA: TGTGCCAGCAGTCCGGAGATCGACAGGGGGCCCCCAGCGCAGTATTATTCTACCTTC; CDR3: CASSPEIDRGPPAQYYSTF
D: TRBD1; size: NA; V: TRBV19; J: TRBJ2-3; DNA: TGTGCCAGTAGTAGGGGACAGGGGAATACAGATACGCAGTATTTT; CDR3: CASSRGQGNTDTQYF
D: TRBD1; size: NA; V: TRBV18; J: TRBJ2-7; DNA: TGTGCCAGCTCATCTAGACAGGGACCCTACGAGCAGTACTTC; CDR3: CASSSRQGPYEQYF
D: TRBD1; size: few; V: TRBV3-1/TRBV3-2; J: TRBJ1-6; DNA: TGTGCCAGTGGGGGACAGGTGAATTCACCCCTCCACTTT; CDR3: CASGGQVNSPLHF
D: TRBD2; size: few; V: TRBV7-9; J: TRBJ2-1; DNA: TGTGCCAGCATAACAATACGGTCGCGGGAGCTAGGTTACAATGAGCAGTTCTTC; CDR3: CASITIRSRELGYNEQFF
D: NA; size: NA; V: TRBV7-8; J: TRBJ1-1; DNA: TGTGCCAGCAGCTGGAGCCCGAACACTGAAGCTTTCTTT; CDR3: CASSWSPNTEAFF
D: NA; size: few; V: TRBV7-2; J: TRBJ1-5; DNA: TGTGCCAGCAGCTTAGTAGCAGGGCCCAATCAGCCCCAGCATTTT; CDR3: CASSLVAGPNQPQHF
D: TRBD1; size: NA; V: TRBV7-6; J: TRBJ2-1; DNA: TGTGCCAGCAGCTTAAGGACAGGGAACAATGAGCAGTTCTTC; CDR3: CASSLRTGNNEQFF
D: TRBD1; size: NA; V: TRBV10-3; J: TRBJ1-4; DNA: TGTGCCATCAGTGATAATCCGCCGGGACAGGGTGAAAAACTGTTTTTT; CDR3: CAISDNPPGQGEKLFF
D: TRBD1; size: NA; V: TRBV3-1/TRBV3-2; J: TRBJ2-7; DNA: TGTGCCAGCAGCCTCAACCGACAGGGAGCGGCTGACTTC; CDR3: CASSLNRQGAADF
D: NA; size: NA; V: TRBV3-1/TRBV3-2; J: TRBJ2-5; DNA: TGTGCCAGCAGCCAAGTGAAGGGGGAATGGGAGACCCAGTACTTC; CDR3: CASSQVKGEWETQYF
D: TRBD1; size: NA; V: TRBV28; J: TRBJ1-5; DNA: TGTGCCAGCAGTTTATGGCGGGACAGGGTGATCAATCAGCCCCAGCATTTT; CDR3: CASSLWRDRVINQPQHF
D: NA; size: NA; V: TRBV9; J: TRBJ1-1; DNA: TGTGCCAGCAGCGTAGGGGGATGGGGGCCGAACACTGAAGCTTTCTTT; CDR3: CASSVGGWGPNTEAFF
D: TRBD2; size: NA; V: TRBV7-2; J: TRBJ2-5; DNA: TGTGCCAGCAGCAGACTAGCGGGAGGGGTGGCAGAGACCCAGTACTTC; CDR3: CASSRLAGGVAETQYF
D: NA; size: NA; V: TRBV18; J: TRBJ2-3; DNA: TGTGCCAGCTCACCCACCAAGGGACACACAGATACGCAGTATTTT; CDR3: CASSPTKGHTDTQYF
D: TRBD1; size: NA; V: TRBV24-1; J: TRBJ2-5; DNA: TGTGCCACCAGTGATGCCGGGACAGGGGGCGGCGAGACCCAGTACTTC; CDR3: CATSDAGTGGGETQYF
D: NA; size: NA; V: TRBV7-2; J: TRBJ2-7; DNA: TGTGCCAGCAGCACTCGACTCCCCGGGATGCTTTACGAGCAGTACTTC; CDR3: CASSTRLPGMLYEQYF
D: TRBD1; size: NA; V: TRBV30; J: TRBJ1-2; DNA: TGTGCCTGGAGTGTATCTCAGGGGGCGTCTGGCTACACCTTC; CDR3: CAWSVSQGASGYTF
D: TRBD1; size: few; V: TRBV6-1; J: TRBJ1-5; DNA: TGTGCCAGCAGTGAGGGTACAGGGGATAATCAGCCCCAGCATTTT; CDR3: CASSEGTGDNQPQHF
D: TRBD1; size: once; V: TRBV29-1; J: TRBJ2-2; DNA: TGCAGCGTTGAAGGTCGACAGGGGGCAGGCACCGGGGAGCTGTTTTTT; CDR3: CSVEGRQGAGTGELFF
D: NA; size: few; V: TRBV5-1; J: TRBJ2-2; DNA: TGCGCCAGCAGCTTGGTGGTGGGAGTCACCGGGGAGCTGTTTTTT; CDR3: CASSLVVGVTGELFF
D: NA; size: few; V: TRBV19; J: TRBJ1-5; DNA: TGTGCCAGTAGTATAGAAGGGGCCAATCAGCCCCAGCATTTT; CDR3: CASSIEGANQPQHF
D: NA; size: NA; V: TRBV5-6; J: TRBJ2-7; DNA: TGTGCCAGCAGCGGCAGGGTACAACCCAACTACGAGCAGTACTTC; CDR3: CASSGRVQPNYEQYF
D: TRBD1; size: NA; V: TRBV11-2; J: TRBJ2-5; DNA: TGTGCCAGCAGTCCCGGGACAGGGGCAGAGACCCAGTACTTC; CDR3: CASSPGTGAETQYF
D: NA; size: NA; V: TRBV5-6; J: TRBJ2-7; DNA: TGTGCCAGCAGCTTAGGGGTCTACGAGCAGTACTTC; CDR3: CASSLGVYEQYF
D: NA; size: NA; V: TRBV28; J: TRBJ2-1; DNA: TGTGCCAGCAGTCCCCAAGGGGTGGGTGAGCAGTTCTTC; CDR3: CASSPQGVGEQFF
D: TRBD2; size: NA; V: TRBV7-9; J: TRBJ2-7; DNA: TGTGCCAGCAGCTGGGCTAGCGGGAGGGACTACGAGCAGTACTTC; CDR3: CASSWASGRDYEQYF
D: NA; size: NA; V: TRBV18; J: TRBJ2-7; DNA: TGTGCCAGCTCACCAGGCATATCCTACGAGCAGTACTTC; CDR3: CASSPGISYEQYF
D: TRBD2; size: NA; V: TRBV18; J: TRBJ2-7; DNA: TGTGCCAGCTCTCTCTCCGGGGGGGCCTACGAGCAGTACTTC; CDR3: CASSLSGGAYEQYF
D: NA; size: NA; V: TRBV5-8; J: TRBJ2-1; DNA: TGTGCCAGCAGCTTGGGCAGGGGGGACTACAATGAGCAGTTCTTC; CDR3: CASSLGRGDYNEQFF
D: TRBD1; size: NA; V: TRBV28; J: TRBJ2-1; DNA: TGTGCCAGCAGTACCCCCGGGACAGGGGGGAATGAGCAGTTCTTC; CDR3: CASSTPGTGGNEQFF
D: TRBD2; size: NA; V: TRBV6-5; J: TRBJ2-1; DNA: TGTGCCAGCAGTTACTTCCGACTAGCGGTCAATGAGCAGTTCTTC; CDR3: CASSYFRLAVNEQFF
D: TRBD2; size: NA; V: TRBV19; J: TRBJ2-2; DNA: TGTGCCAGTAGTAACGGACTAGCGGGGAGGACCGGGGAGCTGTTTTTT; CDR3: CASSNGLAGRTGELFF
D: NA; size: NA; V: TRBV11-2; J: TRBJ1-6; DNA: TGTGCCAGCAGCTTAGTGAACAGGAGGGCACCCCTCCACTTT; CDR3: CASSLVNRRAPLHF
D: NA; size: NA; V: TRBV9; J: TRBJ2-1; DNA: TGTGCCAGCAGCCCGACCCTCGGCAGGGTCCACAATGAGCAGTTCTTC; CDR3: CASSPTLGRVHNEQFF
D: TRBD1; size: NA; V: TRBV18; J: TRBJ2-7; DNA: TGTGCCAGCTCACCAACGTTGCAGGGCAGGGGGGAGCAGTACTTC; CDR3: CASSPTLQGRGEQYF
D: NA; size: NA; V: TRBV6-2/TRBV6-3; J: TRBJ1-6; DNA: TGTGCCAGCAGTTACTCGGGGGGTCGAAATTCACCCCTCCACTTT; CDR3: CASSYSGGRNSPLHF
D: TRBD1; size: NA; V: TRBV4-1; J: TRBJ1-1; DNA: TGCGCCAGCCTCGGGACAGGGGCGGGGGGGACTGAAGCTTTCTTT; CDR3: CASLGTGAGGTEAFF
D: TRBD1; size: NA; V: TRBV23-1; J: TRBJ2-4; DNA: TGCGCCAGCACCCCCCGGACAGGCCTAGCCAAAAACATTCAGTACTTC; CDR3: CASTPRTGLAKNIQYF
D: NA; size: NA; V: TRBV3-1/TRBV3-2; J: TRBJ1-6; DNA: TGTGCCAGCAGCCCCCCGGGTTCACCCCTCCACTTT; CDR3: CASSPPGSPLHF
D: NA; size: NA; V: TRBV7-2; J: TRBJ1-2; DNA: TGTGCCAGCAGCTTAGGTGGGACACCCTATGGCTACACCTTC; CDR3: CASSLGGTPYGYTF